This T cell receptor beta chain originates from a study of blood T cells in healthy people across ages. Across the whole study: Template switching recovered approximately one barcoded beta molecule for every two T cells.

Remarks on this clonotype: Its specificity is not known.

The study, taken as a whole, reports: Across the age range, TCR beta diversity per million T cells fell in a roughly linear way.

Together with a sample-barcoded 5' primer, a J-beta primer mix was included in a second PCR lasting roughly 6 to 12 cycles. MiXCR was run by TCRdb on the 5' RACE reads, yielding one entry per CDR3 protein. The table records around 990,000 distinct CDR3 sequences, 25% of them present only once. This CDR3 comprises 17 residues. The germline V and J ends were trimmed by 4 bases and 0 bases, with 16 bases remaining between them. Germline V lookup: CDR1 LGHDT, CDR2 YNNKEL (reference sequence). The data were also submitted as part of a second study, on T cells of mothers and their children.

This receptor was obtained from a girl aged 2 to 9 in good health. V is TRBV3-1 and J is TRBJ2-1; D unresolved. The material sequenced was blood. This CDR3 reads CASSPVGTSSSYNEQFF. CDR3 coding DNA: TGTGCCAGCAGCCCCGTCGGAACGTCGAGCTCCTACAATGAGCAGTTCTTC.